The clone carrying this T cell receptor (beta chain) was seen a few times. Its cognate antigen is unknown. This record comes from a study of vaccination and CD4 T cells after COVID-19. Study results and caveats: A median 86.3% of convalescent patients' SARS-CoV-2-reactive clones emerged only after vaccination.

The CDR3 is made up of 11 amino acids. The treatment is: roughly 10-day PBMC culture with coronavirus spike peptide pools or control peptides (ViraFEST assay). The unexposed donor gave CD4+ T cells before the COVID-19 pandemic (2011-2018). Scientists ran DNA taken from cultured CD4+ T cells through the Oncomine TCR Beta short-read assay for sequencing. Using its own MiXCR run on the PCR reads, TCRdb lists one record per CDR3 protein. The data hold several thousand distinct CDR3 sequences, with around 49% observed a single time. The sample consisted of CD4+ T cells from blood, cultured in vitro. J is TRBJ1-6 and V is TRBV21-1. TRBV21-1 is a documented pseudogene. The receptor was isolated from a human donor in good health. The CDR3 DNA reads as TGTGCCAGCAGCAAAAATTCACCCCTCCACTTT. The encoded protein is CASSKNSPLHF.